These T cell receptor beta chains were read from a single sample in a study of blood T cell repertoires in COVID-19. TCRdb's table, derived via immunoSEQ multiplex PCR, lists solely in-frame clones and lacks some. Among around 260,000 clones listed, 83% were seen once. What was sequenced was peripheral blood. These receptors came from a woman aged 45-60 years who had recovered from COVID-19. Each CDR3 is given with its conserved first and last residue. D genes are given only for firm matches. Clone sizes are given selectively: once, few, many, or a class where the clone is expanded.

NA	TRBJ2-1	NA	TRBV7-3	TGTGCCAGCAGCTTATCGCTAGCTAGTTACAATGAGCAGTTCTTC	CASSLSLASYNEQFF
NA	TRBJ1-1	NA	TRBV4-3	TGCGCCAGCAGCCAGACAGGGAACACTGAAGCTTTCTTT	CASSQTGNTEAFF
NA	TRBJ1-5	NA	TRBV21-1	TGTGCCAGCAGCAAAGGTAGGGTCCTCTCGGGGAGCAATCAGCCCCAGCATTTT	CASSKGRVLSGSNQPQHF
NA	TRBJ2-7	NA	TRBV19	TGTGCCAGTTCATTGGCAGTCTCCTACGAGCAGTACTTC	CASSLAVSYEQYF
NA	TRBJ2-5	once	TRBV7-2	TGTGCCAGCAGCCGCCCCTCAACGAGGTGGCAGCAAGAGACCCAGTACTTC	CASSRPSTRWQQETQYF
TRBD1	TRBJ1-2	once	TRBV7-2	TGTGCCAGCAGCTTAGGTGCGAGGGGGCAATCCGGCTACACCTTC	CASSLGARGQSGYTF
TRBD2	TRBJ2-3	once	TRBV6-5	TGTGCCACTAGACTAGCGGGAGGGACAGATACGCAGTATTTT	CATRLAGGTDTQYF
TRBD1	TRBJ1-1	once	TRBV7-2	TGTGCCAGCAGCTTAGGACGACAGGGGCGCCTAGCTTTCTTT	CASSLGRQGRLAFF
NA	TRBJ2-2	many	TRBV24-1	TGTGCCACCAGTGATAGAGGCACCAAACCGGGCACCGGGGAGCTGTTTTTT	CATSDRGTKPGTGELFF
NA	TRBJ2-5	once	TRBV30	TGTGCCTGGAGTGAGGGCGGGTCCCAGTACTTC	CAWSEGGSQYF
NA	TRBJ2-5	NA	TRBV30	TGTGCCTGGAGAGTTGGGCTAAATTGGTTTGGAGAGACCCAGTACTTC	CAWRVGLNWFGETQYF
NA	TRBJ2-3	NA	TRBV18	TGTGCCAGCTCTAATGGGCCAGCTCGCACAGATACGCAGTATTTT	CASSNGPARTDTQYF
NA	TRBJ2-3	NA	TRBV19	TGTGCCAGTAGTATACGTCCGCTCGAGGAAGCAGATACGCAGTATTTT	CASSIRPLEEADTQYF
NA	TRBJ2-6	NA	TRBV21-1	TGTGCCAGCAGCAAACCCCCGGGACAGGTCTTCTCTGGGGCCAACGTCCTGACTTTC	CASSKPPGQVFSGANVLTF
TRBD1	TRBJ2-7	NA	TRBV4-2	TGTGCCAGCAGCCAGGACAGGGAGAGGGACGAGCAGTACTTC	CASSQDRERDEQYF
TRBD1	TRBJ2-7	NA	TRBV7-6	TGTGCCAGCAGCTGGATACCGGGACAGGGCTACGAGCAGTACTTC	CASSWIPGQGYEQYF
NA	TRBJ2-7	few	TRBV7-9	TGTGCCAGCAGCTTAGCGGGAGCCTACGAGCAGTACTTC	CASSLAGAYEQYF
NA	TRBJ2-3	once	TRBV2	TGTGCCAGCGGGTGGTTAGCGGGCACAGATACGCAGTATTTT	CASGWLAGTDTQYF
NA	TRBJ2-5	NA	TRBV5-1	TGCGCCAGCAGCTTGGCTGTGCCTAGGGAGACCCAGTACTTC	CASSLAVPRETQYF
NA	TRBJ1-2	NA	TRBV18	TGTGCCAGCTCACCGAGACAGACCATCTATGGCTACACCTTC	CASSPRQTIYGYTF
TRBD1	TRBJ1-3	once	TRBV30	TGTGCCACAGACAGGGGGATGAGCTCTGGAAACACCATATATTTT	CATDRGMSSGNTIYF
TRBD1	TRBJ2-2	NA	TRBV4-1	TGCGCCAGCAGCCAAACAGGGGGCGGAATCACCGGGGAGCTGTTTTTT	CASSQTGGGITGELFF
TRBD2	TRBJ2-2	once	TRBV5-1	TGCGCCAGCAGCGCCGTGGCGGGGATAGCGGGGGGATCCACCGGGGAGCTGTTTTTT	CASSAVAGIAGGSTGELFF
NA	TRBJ2-3	many	TRBV9	TGTGCCAGCAGCTCCCCTCCAGATACGCAGTATTTT	CASSSPPDTQYF
NA	TRBJ1-1	NA	TRBV20-1	TGCAGTGCTAGAAGCGTAAATGAAGCTTTCTTT	CSARSVNEAFF
TRBD2	TRBJ2-3	NA	TRBV29-1	TGCAGCGCAGGGACTAGCGGTGTCTCAGATACGCAGTATTTT	CSAGTSGVSDTQYF
NA	TRBJ1-1	NA	TRBV9	TGTGCCAGCAGCGTAGCTACAGGAGGAGGGGGGGACACTGAAGCTTTCTTT	CASSVATGGGGDTEAFF
TRBD2	TRBJ2-1	NA	TRBV7-7	TGTGCCAGCAGCTTGGGGGGACTAGCGGGAGGGAGTGGTGAGCAGTTCTTC	CASSLGGLAGGSGEQFF
NA	TRBJ1-1	few	TRBV4-3	TGCGCCAGCAGCCAACAAGCTGACGGAGGTGAAGCTTTCTTT	CASSQQADGGEAFF